The 5 T cell receptor beta chains below all came from one sample that was sequenced in a study of Tregs in tolerant kidney transplant recipients. Generated by immunoSEQ multiplex PCR, the TCRdb table keeps only in-frame clones and is missing some. Recorded for this sample: roughly 48,000 clones. Sequencing was performed on CD4+ T cells from blood, taken before the transplant. The receptors were sampled from a human donor who received a combined kidney and bone marrow transplant.

On this clone itself: The read ends 3 residues shy of where the CDR3 ends; the end is completed using the germline J gene. The chain joins TRBV10-3 to TRBJ2-7; 8 bases line up with TRBD1. Per germline, CDR1 ENHRY and CDR2 SYGVKD. The CDR3 sequence is 13 residues long. The junction had 6 bases not matched to a gene; V was cut back by 9 bases and J by 2 bases. The CDR3 bases that were read are TGTGCCATTATGGCGGGACAGGCCTACGAG. It encodes CAIMAGQAYE. The whole CDR3 protein is CAIMAGQAYEQYF.

A remark on this clone: The read ends 3 residues shy of where the CDR3 ends; the end is completed using the germline J gene. The gene calls are TRBV7-2 and TRBJ1-2; TRBD1 matches 7 bases. This CDR3 region has 15 residues. Per germline, CDR1 SGHTA and CDR2 FQGNSA. CDR3 residues: CASSPRWGQGVGYTF. The sequenced part of the CDR3 DNA is TGTGCCAGCAGCCCGAGATGGGGCCAGGGGGTGGGC.

As regards this clone: The read stops 3 residues short of the end of the CDR3; the missing end is completed from the germline J gene. The chain employs TRBV7-2 and TRBJ2-3; D remains unclear. Between the trimmed V and J ends, which lost 1 base and 5 bases, there was a span of 13 bases. The CDR3 sequence is 15 residues long. Germline V gene sequence: CDR1 SGHTA, CDR2 FQGNSA. Incomplete CDR3 DNA: TGTGCCAGCAGCTTAGTGGTTATTGTAGTAGATACG. It encodes CASSLVVIVVDT. The full CDR3 protein reads CASSLVVIVVDTQYF. Full variable domain (rest looked up from reference TRBV7-2 and TRBJ2-3): GAGVSQSPSNKVTEKGKDVELRCDPISGHTALYWYRQSLGQGLEFLIYFQGNSAPDKSGLPSDRFSAERTGGSVSTLTIQRTQQEDSAVYLCASSLVVIVVDTQYFGPGTRLTVL.

Notes on this clone: From the germline J gene comes the end of the CDR3, since the read stops 3 residues before it. The chain has TRBV20-1 and TRBJ1-1; no firm D call. The CDR3 extends over 14 amino acids. Trimming left V 5 bases short and J 1 base short, with 14 bases between. Germline V gene lookup returns CDR1 DFQATT and CDR2 SNEGSKA (reference sequence). The DNA read from the CDR3 is TGCAGTGCTGAGAGGGTAGGGCAGAACACTGAA. Protein: CSAERVGQNTE. In full, the CDR3 is CSAERVGQNTEAFF.

CDR3 region: CAISDPDRMNTGELFF. CDR3 bases read: TGTGCCATCAGTGACCCGGACAGGATGAACACCGGGGAG. The J gene is TRBJ2-2, the V gene TRBV10-3; 7 bases line up with TRBD1. Sequencing ends 3 residues short of the CDR3 end; the germline J gene provides the rest. V lost 3 bases and J lost 1; bases outside the gene matches: 5. The CDR3 consists of 16 residues. Germline CDR1 ENHRY, CDR2 SYGVKD.